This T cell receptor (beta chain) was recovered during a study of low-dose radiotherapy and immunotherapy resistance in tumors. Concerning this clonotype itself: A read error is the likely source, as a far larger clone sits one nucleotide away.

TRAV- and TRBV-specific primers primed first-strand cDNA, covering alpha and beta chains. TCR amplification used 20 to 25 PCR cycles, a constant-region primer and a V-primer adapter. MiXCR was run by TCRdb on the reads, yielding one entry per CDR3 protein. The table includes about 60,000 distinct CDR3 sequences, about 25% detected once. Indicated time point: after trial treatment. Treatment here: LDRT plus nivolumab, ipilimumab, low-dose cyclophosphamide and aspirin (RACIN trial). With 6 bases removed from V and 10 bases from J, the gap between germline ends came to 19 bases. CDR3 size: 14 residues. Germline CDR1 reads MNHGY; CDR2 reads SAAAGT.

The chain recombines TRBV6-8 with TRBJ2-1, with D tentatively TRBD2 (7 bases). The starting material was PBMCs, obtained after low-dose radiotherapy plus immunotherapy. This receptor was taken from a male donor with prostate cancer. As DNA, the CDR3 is TGTGCCAGCAGCCCCCCGGGGGGCCAGTACGAGCAGTTCTTC. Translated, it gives CASSPPGGQYEQFF.